This T cell receptor beta chain was sequenced during a study of T-cell memory formation after mild COVID-19. About the study: Clusters were largely donor specific. Study-wide findings and caveats: Clones that contracted clustered mainly in CM and EM if CD4+ and in EMRA if CD8+. Balance between CD4 and CD8 was seen in clones contracting day 15 to 85, and a CD4+ lean was seen in later expanders.

The junction had 5 bases not matched to a gene; V was cut back by 8 bases and J by 14 bases. In germline, CDR1 is SNHLY, CDR2 FYNNEI. This CDR3 region has 10 residues. In regard to this clonotype: The antigen remains unidentified.

Each CDR3 protein is one row after TCRdb ran MiXCR on the 5' RACE reads. Found here are about 82,000 distinct CDR3 sequences, more than 10% of them singletons; the top ten hold 27%. The source material was PBMCs or a T cell subset sorted from them (not recorded which). The rearrangement uses TRBV2 and TRBJ2-1, with 8 bases identical to TRBD2. The receptor comes from an adult woman who had mild COVID-19 (a few samples of this study predate the infection). Cell type and time point are not known. CDR3 DNA: TGTGCCAGCGAGAGCGGGGGTGAGTTCTTC. Translated, it gives CASESGGEFF.